The next 31 T cell receptor beta chains were all read from a single sample in a study of blood T cell repertoires in COVID-19. TCRdb's copy holds only in-frame clones and misses some; the assay was immunoSEQ multiplex PCR. The table shows 200,000 to 250,000 clones, with around 86% occurring only once. Material: PBMCs or T cells enriched from blood (not recorded which). The receptors were sampled from a woman between 45 and 60 years old with acute COVID-19.

The CDR3 DNA sequence: TGTGCCAGCAGAGGGACTGCTCCAAAGGGTTCCTCCTCTGGAAACACCATATATTTT. Amino acids: CASRGTAPKGSSSGNTIYF. This chain connects TRBV28 to TRBJ1-3; perhaps TRBD1 as D (5 bases). The CDR3 is 19 residues long. Deletions cut 6 bases from V and 0 bases from J, with 24 bases between. CDR1 is MDHEN and CDR2 is SYDVKM in the germline V gene.

V is TRBV7-2 and J is TRBJ2-3; TRBD2 matches 13 bases. J lost 5 bases, V lost 1 base, and 6 bases had no gene match. CDR1 is SGHTA and CDR2 is FQGNSA in the germline V gene. The CDR3 spans 17 residues. CDR3 loop: CASSLELAGGQKDTQYF. CDR3 sequence (DNA): TGTGCCAGCAGCTTAGAACTAGCGGGGGGGCAAAAAGATACGCAGTATTTT.

Notes on this clone: The identical CDR3 is also encoded by other nucleotide sequences in the sample. V and J are TRBV27 and TRBJ2-1; 8 nucleotides match TRBD2. Germline-derived CDR1 and CDR2 are MNHEY and SMNVEV (reference sequence). The CDR3 covers 15 residues. V shed 6 bases and J 4 bases; nucleotides not matched to a gene: 8. The CDR3, as DNA: TGTGCCAGCAGCCGTACTAGCGGAAGTTACAATGAGCAGTTCTTC. Translating it yields CASSRTSGSYNEQFF.

This clone was picked up a small number of times. The chain recombines TRBV6-1 with TRBJ1-2; 10 bases align to TRBD1. This CDR3 region has 16 residues. With V trimmed by 4 bases and J by 2 bases, 7 bases remained unmatched. Germline V gene lookup returns CDR1 MNHNS and CDR2 SASEGT. The CDR3 coding sequence is TGTGCCAGCAGTGCCGCCGGACAGGGGGGGAACTATGGCTACACCTTC. It is translated as CASSAAGQGGNYGYTF.

This chain uses TRBV12-3 or TRBV12-4 with TRBJ1-2, with D possibly TRBD1 on 5 matching bases. CDR3 length: 13 amino acids. V was shortened by 3 bases and J by 5 bases, with 10 bases between the two germline ends. CDR3 sequence: CASSLGGEYGYTF. CDR3 sequence (DNA): TGTGCCAGCAGTTTGGGGGGAGAGTATGGCTACACCTTC.

The V call is TRBV10-3, the J call TRBJ2-1; possible D gene TRBD1, 5 bases. Germline CDR1 ENHRY, CDR2 SYGVKD. This CDR3 is built from 14 residues. V was pared by 3 bases and J by 5 bases, with 11 bases between. CDR3 coding DNA: TGTGCCATCAGTGACAGGGCAGCAGACAATGAGCAGTTCTTC. Its protein is CAISDRAADNEQFF.

V and J are TRBV29-1 and TRBJ1-1; D is perhaps TRBD1 (6 bases). This CDR3 is built from 12 residues. V was clipped by 5 bases and J by 0 bases, with 7 bases between them. In germline, CDR1 is SQVTM, CDR2 ANQGSEA. CDR3 in DNA: TGCAGCGTTAGACAGGTGAACACTGAAGCTTTCTTT. It specifies CSVRQVNTEAFF.

This clone was observed a few times. The chain combines TRBV19 with TRBJ1-1; D is undetermined. The CDR3 length is 13 residues. Deletions cut 4 bases from V and 1 base from J, with 7 bases between. CDR1 LNHDA and CDR2 SQIVND come from the germline V gene (reference sequence). The CDR3 sequence is CASSKAGNTEAFF. The CDR3 DNA sequence: TGTGCCAGTAGTAAGGCGGGGAACACTGAAGCTTTCTTT.

CDR3 coding DNA: TGCGCCAGCAGCTCTCAGGGCAACTCTGGAAACACCATATATTTT. Amino acids: CASSSQGNSGNTIYF. J is TRBJ1-3 and V is TRBV5-1, with D possibly TRBD1 on 5 matching bases. Trimming took 3 bases from V and 0 from J, leaving 10 bases between them. There are 15 residues in the CDR3. CDR1 is SGHRS, CDR2 YFSETQ, per germline.

This chain uses TRBV5-4 with TRBJ2-7, with TRBD2 as a possible D gene (6 bases). Germline V gene data show CDR1 as SGHNT and CDR2 as YYREEE (reference sequence). This CDR3 contains 13 residues. V was shortened by 2 bases and J by 3 bases, with 9 bases between the two germline ends. The CDR3 is CASSFGLYYEQYF. DNA for the CDR3: TGTGCCAGCAGCTTCGGACTATACTACGAGCAGTACTTC.

The chain has TRBV25-1 and TRBJ2-7; D is possibly TRBD1 (6 bases). V lost 6 bases, J lost 4 bases, and 10 bases lay in between. Germline loops: CDR1 MGHDK, CDR2 SYGVNS. The CDR3 covers 12 residues. The CDR3 DNA is TGTGCCAGCAGACACGACAGGTACGAGCAGTACTTC. Its protein product is CASRHDRYEQYF.

This clone was detected once. V and J are TRBV9 and TRBJ2-5; 7 positions match TRBD2. There are 16 residues in the CDR3. J was trimmed by 1 base and V by 0 bases; bases with no gene match: 6. Germline V gene lookup returns CDR1 SGDLS and CDR2 YYNGEE. The CDR3 DNA follows: TGTGCCAGCAGCGTAGGGGTGGCTAGCGGCCAAGAGACCCAGTACTTC. Its protein is CASSVGVASGQETQYF. The complete variable domain, with remaining parts taken from reference TRBV9 and TRBJ2-5, reads DSGVTQTPKHLITATGQRVTLRCSPRSGDLSVYWYQQSLDQGLQFLIQYYNGEERAKGNILERFSAQQFPDLHSELNLSSLELGDSALYFCASSVGVASGQETQYFGPGTRLLVL.

CDR3 sequence (DNA): TGTGCCAGCAGCCAAGGTTCGCTAGCAGATACGCAGTATTTT. Its protein product is CASSQGSLADTQYF. The gene calls are TRBV14 and TRBJ2-3; no firm D call. The length of the CDR3 is 14 residues. CDR1 is SGHDN, CDR2 FVKESK, per germline. V was trimmed by 1 base and J by 4 bases, leaving 9 bases between them.

The V call is TRBV7-2, the J call TRBJ2-3; 7 nucleotides line up with TRBD2. CDR3 length: 16 residues. Per the germline V gene, CDR1 is SGHTA and CDR2 is FQGNSA. After removal of 0 bases from V and 2 bases from J, the junction contained 5 bases not matched to a gene. In DNA, the CDR3 is TGTGCCAGCAGCTTAGCGCCTAGCGGAACCACAGATACGCAGTATTTT. As protein: CASSLAPSGTTDTQYF.

This clone came up a few times. The chain joins TRBV7-2 to TRBJ2-3; 7 positions match TRBD2. CDR3 length equals 18 residues. The J segment lost 0 bases and the V segment lost 5 bases, leaving 14 bases of the junction unmatched. In germline, CDR1 is SGHTA, CDR2 FQGNSA. DNA of the CDR3: TGTGCCAGCAGCACCCCGGCTAGCGGACGCCCTAGCACAGATACGCAGTATTTT. Its translation is CASSTPASGRPSTDTQYF.

V gene TRBV5-4 combines with J gene TRBJ2-2, with 7 bases matching TRBD2. Trimming took 4 bases from V and 0 from J; bases not matched to a gene: 9. Looked up from germline, CDR1 is SGHNT and CDR2 is YYREEE (reference sequence). This CDR3 contains 17 residues. This CDR3 is CASSPGGSGPNTGELFF. The CDR3, as DNA: TGTGCCAGCAGCCCTGGCGGGAGTGGACCGAACACCGGGGAGCTGTTTTTT.

This chain uses TRBV28 with TRBJ2-3; 12 bases match TRBD1. Trimming took 0 bases from V and 0 from J; bases not matched to a gene: 4. CDR3 length: 18 residues. Germline CDR1 is MDHEN and CDR2 is SYDVKM. The CDR3 loop is CASSLWGQGAASTDTQYF. Here the CDR3 DNA reads TGTGCCAGCAGTTTATGGGGACAGGGGGCGGCTAGCACAGATACGCAGTATTTT.

CDR3 sequence: CASSDPQGAWGYTF. CDR3 in DNA: TGCGCCAGCAGCGACCCGCAGGGGGCGTGGGGCTACACCTTC. This sequence joins TRBV4-1 and TRBJ1-2; 8 nucleotides match TRBD1. The CDR3 has 14 amino acids. Germline assignment: CDR1 MGHRA and CDR2 YSYEKL. With V trimmed by 5 bases and J by 8 bases, 10 bases remained unmatched.

The chain has TRBV19 and TRBJ2-4, with TRBD2 matching over 12 bases. From germline, CDR1 is LNHDA and CDR2 SQIVND (reference sequence). V lost 3 bases to trimming and J lost 0 bases; unmatched junction nucleotides: 6. The CDR3 has 18 amino acids. CDR3 sequence: CASSIWTSGNLAKNIQYF. CDR3 DNA sequence: TGTGCCAGTAGTATTTGGACTAGCGGGAACCTAGCCAAAAACATTCAGTACTTC.

The V gene is TRBV5-6, the J gene TRBJ1-4; D may be TRBD1 (6 bases). The length of the CDR3 is 14 residues. The ends were cut back, 4 bases at V and 5 bases at J, with 12 bases in the middle. In germline, CDR1 is SGHDT, CDR2 YYEEEE. CDR3 in amino acids: CASSLGHRNEKLFF. CDR3 DNA: TGTGCCAGCAGCCTGGGACACCGGAATGAAAAACTGTTTTTT.

CDR3 nucleotides: TGTGCCAGTAGTCCCCTGGACAGTTCTGGAAACACCATATATTTT. As protein: CASSPLDSSGNTIYF. The chain employs TRBV19 and TRBJ1-3, with D possibly matching TRBD1 (6 bases). Trimming shortened V by 5 bases and J by 1 base, and 12 bases separated the two germline ends. The CDR3 spans 15 residues. The germline V gene encodes CDR1 LNHDA and CDR2 SQIVND (reference sequence).

The chain employs TRBV6-6 and TRBJ1-5, with TRBD1 as a possible D gene (6 bases). The CDR3 sequence is 15 residues long. CDR1 and CDR2 (germline): MNHNY, SVGAGI (reference sequence). V lost 3 bases to trimming and J lost 4 bases, with 13 bases between them. The CDR3, as DNA: TGTGCCAGCAGTTATGGTTGGACAGATAATCAGCCCCAGCATTTT. As protein: CASSYGWTDNQPQHF.

This clone was detected once. The rearrangement links TRBV5-1 to TRBJ2-5; no clear D. Trimming stripped 1 base from V and 1 base from J, with 8 bases between. The germline V gene encodes CDR1 SGHRS and CDR2 YFSETQ. The CDR3 spans 14 residues. DNA of the CDR3: TGCGCCAGCAGCTTGCGATTAGCCCAAGAGACCCAGTACTTC. This sequence encodes CASSLRLAQETQYF.

The chain carries TRBV7-2 and TRBJ2-1, with 9 bases fitting TRBD2. The CDR3 is made up of 16 amino acids. The germline CDR1 and CDR2 sequences are SGHTA and FQGNSA. Trimming took 3 bases from V and 2 from J; bases not matched to a gene: 5. The CDR3 region has the DNA TGTGCCAGCAGCTTCAGTAGCGGGGGTACCTACAATGAGCAGTTCTTC. This encodes CASSFSSGGTYNEQFF.

The V and J genes are TRBV5-1 and TRBJ2-3; 7 nucleotides line up with TRBD1. Germline CDR1 and CDR2: SGHRS and YFSETQ. This CDR3 spans 18 amino acids. With V trimmed by 4 bases and J by 2 bases, 16 bases remained unmatched. CDR3 sequence reads: CASSPRQGILLLTDTQYF. The DNA of the CDR3 is TGCGCCAGCAGCCCTAGACAGGGCATCCTTCTTCTCACAGATACGCAGTATTTT.

This clone appeared a few times. The V call is TRBV29-1, the J call TRBJ2-7; 10 bases line up with TRBD1. V shed 7 bases and J 5 bases; nucleotides not matched to a gene: 8. The CDR3 covers 13 residues. The germline V gene has CDR1 SQVTM and CDR2 ANQGSEA. CDR3 loop: CSGGQGLFDEQYF. The CDR3 nucleotides are TGCAGCGGGGGACAGGGGTTGTTCGACGAGCAGTACTTC.

This chain links TRBV2 with TRBJ2-3, with 11 nucleotides matching TRBD2. This CDR3 spans 18 amino acids. Trimming at V came to 4 bases and at J to 5 bases, leaving 14 bases not matched to a gene. Per germline, CDR1 SNHLY and CDR2 FYNNEI. CDR3 nucleotide sequence: TGTGCCAGCAGTGGTCGCGGGGGAGTAGCGGGAGGGCAAGATACGCAGTATTTT. This codes for CASSGRGGVAGGQDTQYF.

The J gene is TRBJ2-7, the V gene TRBV6-5; D remains unclear. V lost 0 bases to trimming and J lost 0 bases, with 12 bases between them. Germline V lookup: CDR1 MNHEY, CDR2 SVGAGI. There are 16 residues in the CDR3. The CDR3 region has the DNA TGTGCCAGCAGTTACTCTTACGTGTTGAGCTCCTACGAGCAGTACTTC. Residues: CASSYSYVLSSYEQYF.

The chain employs TRBV28 and TRBJ1-4; 7 nucleotides align to TRBD1. This CDR3 has 16 residues. Germline values: CDR1 MDHEN, CDR2 SYDVKM. V lost 6 bases to trimming and J lost 0 bases; unmatched junction nucleotides: 7. CDR3 sequence (DNA): TGTGCCAGCAGCCCACAGGGGCTGACAACTAATGAAAAACTGTTTTTT. This sequence encodes CASSPQGLTTNEKLFF.

This chain joins TRBV18 and TRBJ1-1; 7 bases line up with TRBD1. This CDR3 contains 13 residues. Germline CDR1 reads KGHSH; CDR2 reads LQKENI. Trimming at V came to 3 bases and at J to 3 bases, leaving 1 base not matched to a gene. CDR3: CASSPTGDTEAFF. The CDR3 DNA reads as TGTGCCAGCTCACCTACAGGGGACACTGAAGCTTTCTTT.

This sequence joins TRBV19 and TRBJ2-2; D unclear. The CDR3 extends over 16 amino acids. Trimming pared 9 bases from V and 1 base from J, leaving 18 bases between. Germline CDR1 reads LNHDA; CDR2 reads SQIVND (reference sequence). The DNA of the CDR3 is TGTGCCAGCCTCCCGGCCGGGTTGGGGAACACCGGGGAGCTGTTTTTT. Protein: CASLPAGLGNTGELFF.